This T cell receptor (beta chain) came from a study of control samples from healthy donors and cancer patients. Trimming took 5 bases from V and 4 from J, leaving 9 bases between them. CDR1 SGHTA and CDR2 FQGTGA come from the germline V gene. The CDR3 is 13 residues long. Sequenced by immunoSEQ multiplex PCR; TCRdb stores in-frame clones only, minus some. The sample includes some 150,000 clones, about 90% seen only once; the top ten take more than 6.5%. The sequenced sample was blood. This sequence was found in a man between 18 and 29 years old in good health. The V gene is TRBV7-3, the J gene TRBJ2-1; D gene unclear. CDR3 nucleotides: TGTGCCAGCAGCCCCACAGAATACAATGAGCAGTTCTTC. Protein sequence: CASSPTEYNEQFF.